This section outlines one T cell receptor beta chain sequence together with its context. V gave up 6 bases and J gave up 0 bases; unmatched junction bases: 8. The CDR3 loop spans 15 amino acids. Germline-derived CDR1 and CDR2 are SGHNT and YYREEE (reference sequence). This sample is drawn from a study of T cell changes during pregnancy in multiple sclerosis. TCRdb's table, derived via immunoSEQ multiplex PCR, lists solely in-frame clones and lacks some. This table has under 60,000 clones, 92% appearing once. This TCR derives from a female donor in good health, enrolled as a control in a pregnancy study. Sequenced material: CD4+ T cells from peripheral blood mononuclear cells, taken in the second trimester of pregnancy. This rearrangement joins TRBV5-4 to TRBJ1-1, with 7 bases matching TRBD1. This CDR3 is CASTRPGQMNTEAFF. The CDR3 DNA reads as TGTGCCAGCACGCGACCGGGACAGATGAACACTGAAGCTTTCTTT.